A selection of T cell receptor beta chains follows, all from one sample in a study of blood T cell repertoires in COVID-19. Measured with immunoSEQ multiplex PCR; TCRdb has only the in-frame clones, and not every one. The sample lists over 450,000 clones; roughly 91% were seen once. The specimen was peripheral blood. The receptor source for this set is a woman aged 45-60 years with COVID-19, enrolled during active disease. CDR3s include the opening cysteine and the closing phenylalanine or tryptophan. A D gene is named only where the DNA matches it firmly. Where a row states a size, it is once, few, many or the class of an expanded clone; other rows omit it.

size	V	D	J	CDR3	DNA
.	TRBV7-9	.	TRBJ2-5	CASSLTDQETQYF	TGTGCCAGCAGCTTAACAGACCAAGAGACCCAGTACTTC
.	TRBV9	TRBD2	TRBJ2-7	CASSVGGVGSRGVQYF	TGTGCCAGCAGCGTAGGTGGGGTAGGGTCCCGGGGGGTGCAGTACTTC
.	TRBV9	TRBD2	TRBJ2-1	CASSPIGTSGGPRNEQFF	TGTGCCAGCAGTCCTATTGGGACTAGCGGGGGGCCCCGTAATGAGCAGTTCTTC
.	TRBV5-6	.	TRBJ1-6	CASSLGGSSYNSPLHF	TGTGCCAGCAGCTTGGGGGGCAGCTCCTATAATTCACCCCTCCACTTT
.	TRBV18	TRBD2	TRBJ2-2	CASSPTSVGELFF	TGTGCCAGCTCACCGACTAGCGTCGGGGAGCTGTTTTTT
.	TRBV9	TRBD2	TRBJ2-5	CASSAGTSGAQETQYF	TGTGCCAGCAGCGCGGGGACTAGCGGGGCGCAAGAGACCCAGTACTTC
.	TRBV30	.	TRBJ2-5	CAWRGQYEKETQYF	TGTGCCTGGAGGGGACAATACGAAAAAGAGACCCAGTACTTC
.	TRBV10-3	.	TRBJ2-7	CAIRTENPYEQYF	TGTGCCATCAGGACAGAAAACCCCTACGAGCAGTACTTC
.	TRBV6-5	.	TRBJ1-4	CASSRTALGKLFF	TGTGCCAGCAGTCGGACAGCACTGGGAAAACTGTTTTTT
.	TRBV11-1	TRBD2	TRBJ2-7	CASSQTSGELYEQYF	TGTGCCAGCAGTCAGACTAGCGGGGAACTTTACGAGCAGTACTTC
.	TRBV5-1	.	TRBJ1-1	CASSLEGAATNTEAFF	TGCGCCAGCAGCTTGGAAGGGGCCGCTACGAACACTGAAGCTTTCTTT
.	TRBV29-1	.	TRBJ1-2	CSVKTPYGYTF	TGCAGCGTTAAGACACCTTATGGCTACACCTTC
.	TRBV2	.	TRBJ1-1	CASLVDSWYLLNTEAFF	TGTGCCAGCTTAGTAGACTCATGGTACTTACTGAACACTGAAGCTTTCTTT
.	TRBV7-2	TRBD2	TRBJ2-2	CASSSFGLAGFTGELFF	TGTGCCAGCAGCTCTTTCGGGCTAGCGGGGTTTACCGGGGAGCTGTTTTTT
.	TRBV9	.	TRBJ2-1	CASSQGGYNEQFF	TGTGCCAGCAGCCAGGGAGGTTACAATGAGCAGTTCTTC
.	TRBV25-1	TRBD1	TRBJ2-7	CASSGRGDRQYF	TGTGCCAGCAGTGGGAGAGGGGACAGGCAGTACTTC
.	TRBV7-8	TRBD2	TRBJ2-5	CASSPDTSGGVETQYF	TGTGCCAGCAGCCCCGATACTAGCGGGGGGGTAGAGACCCAGTACTTC
.	TRBV7-9	TRBD1	TRBJ2-7	CASQQGVAYEQYF	TGTGCCAGCCAGCAGGGGGTAGCCTACGAGCAGTACTTC
once	TRBV6-2/TRBV6-3	TRBD1	TRBJ1-1	CASSYSLKDRSGEAFF	TGTGCCAGCAGTTACTCACTCAAGGACAGGAGCGGTGAAGCTTTCTTT
.	TRBV29-1	TRBD1	TRBJ1-1	CSGFKQGAGPAFF	TGCAGCGGATTCAAACAGGGGGCCGGGCCAGCTTTCTTT
.	TRBV19	TRBD1	TRBJ1-5	CASSIFPRQGSLNQPQHF	TGTGCCAGTAGTATCTTTCCGAGACAGGGTTCCTTGAATCAGCCCCAGCATTTT
.	TRBV30	.	TRBJ2-3	CAWSLPTDTQYF	TGTGCCTGGAGTCTCCCCACAGATACGCAGTATTTT
.	TRBV5-1	.	TRBJ1-1	CASQGANTEAFF	TGCGCCAGTCAAGGGGCGAACACTGAAGCTTTCTTT
.	TRBV3-1/TRBV3-2	.	TRBJ1-3	CASSQDIGAGNTIYF	TGTGCCAGCAGCCAAGATATAGGGGCCGGAAACACCATATATTTT
.	TRBV9	.	TRBJ1-4	CASSPGGRNEKLFF	TGTGCCAGCAGCCCGGGGGGACGTAATGAAAAACTGTTTTTT
.	TRBV27	.	TRBJ1-2	CASSSGRTTLYGYTF	TGTGCCAGTAGCTCGGGGAGAACAACCCTCTATGGCTACACCTTC
.	TRBV5-5	.	TRBJ1-1	CASSLWTDGTEAFF	TGTGCCAGCAGTTTATGGACAGACGGGACTGAAGCTTTCTTT
.	TRBV28	TRBD2	TRBJ2-7	CASSLAGGRREQYF	TGTGCCAGCAGTTTAGCGGGGGGGCGAAGGGAGCAGTACTTC
.	TRBV27	.	TRBJ2-7	CASSQQGGEQYF	TGTGCCAGCAGTCAACAGGGAGGGGAGCAGTACTTC
.	TRBV5-1	.	TRBJ2-2	CASSLALGATGELFF	TGCGCCAGCAGCTTGGCCCTGGGGGCAACCGGGGAGCTGTTTTTT
.	TRBV2	TRBD1	TRBJ1-2	CASSGTGTGALYGYTF	TGTGCCAGCAGTGGCACCGGGACAGGGGCCCTCTATGGCTACACCTTC
.	TRBV30	TRBD1	TRBJ1-4	CAWSLTGGNEKLFF	TGTGCCTGGAGTTTAACAGGGGGCAATGAAAAACTGTTTTTT
.	TRBV4-1	TRBD1	TRBJ1-3	CASSQGQGEGNTIYF	TGCGCCAGCAGCCAAGGACAGGGCGAGGGAAACACCATATATTTT
.	TRBV6-1	TRBD1	TRBJ2-1	CASSEPQGATGDEQFF	TGTGCCAGCAGTGAGCCCCAGGGGGCGACGGGGGATGAGCAGTTCTTC
.	TRBV3-1/TRBV3-2	TRBD2	TRBJ2-5	CASSPREGDQETQYF	TGTGCCAGCAGCCCCCGGGAGGGGGATCAAGAGACCCAGTACTTC
once	TRBV6-5	.	TRBJ2-7	CASTVGGAYEQYF	TGTGCCAGCACCGTTGGGGGGGCGTACGAGCAGTACTTC
.	TRBV19	.	TRBJ2-3	CASSITYPDTQYF	TGTGCCAGTAGTATTACTTACCCAGATACGCAGTATTTT